This T cell receptor beta chain was documented in a study of blood T cells in healthy people across ages. Then a second PCR, running about 6 to 12 cycles, was carried out with a sample-barcoded 5' primer and a J-beta primer mix. From the 5' RACE reads, TCRdb called clonotypes with MiXCR, one entry per CDR3 protein. This table holds hundreds of thousands of distinct CDR3 sequences, about 52% found once. In germline, CDR1 is SGHDN, CDR2 FVKESK. The CDR3 contains 15 residues. V lost 2 bases and J 5 bases, leaving 12 bases between the germline ends. The chain couples TRBV14 to TRBJ1-4, with no clear D. Specimen: blood. This sequence originates from a woman aged 60-75 years in good health. CDR3 loop: CASSQFGFNNEKLFF. The CDR3 region has the DNA TGTGCCAGCAGCCAATTCGGGTTCAACAATGAAAAACTGTTTTTT.